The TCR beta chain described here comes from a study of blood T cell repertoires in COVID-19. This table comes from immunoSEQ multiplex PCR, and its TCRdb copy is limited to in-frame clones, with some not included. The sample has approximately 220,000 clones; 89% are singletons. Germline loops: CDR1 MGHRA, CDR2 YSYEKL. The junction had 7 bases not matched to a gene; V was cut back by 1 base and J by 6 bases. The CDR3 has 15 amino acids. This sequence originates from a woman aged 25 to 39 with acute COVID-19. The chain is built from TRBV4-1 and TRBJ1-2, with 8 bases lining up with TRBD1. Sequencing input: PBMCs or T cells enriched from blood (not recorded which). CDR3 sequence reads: CASSQATGVADGYTF. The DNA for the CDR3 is TGCGCCAGCAGCCAAGCGACAGGGGTAGCGGATGGCTACACCTTC.